The clone carrying this TCR beta chain was observed once. The CDR3 spans 17 residues. Germline CDR1 SEHNR, CDR2 FQNEAQ (reference sequence). Trimming took 5 bases from V and 9 from J; bases not matched to a gene: 17. The sample is drawn from a study of blood T cell repertoires in COVID-19. Study summary: Both acute and convalescent COVID-19 samples were obtained from the United States, Italy and Spain.

Method: immunoSEQ multiplex PCR; TCRdb's copy keeps in-frame clones and lacks some. The sample has 400,000 to 500,000 clones, about 88% seen once. The participants were between roughly 18 and 100 years old and came from roughly 25 US areas. The material sequenced was PBMCs or T cells enriched from blood (not recorded which). The rearrangement uses TRBV7-9 and TRBJ2-1; 9 bases are a match to TRBD2. This TCR came from a woman aged 18 to 35 who had been exposed to COVID-19. The CDR3: CASSPGGSGRLTPEQFF. CDR3 coding DNA: TGTGCCAGCAGCCCAGGGGGAAGCGGGAGGCTCACACCTGAGCAGTTCTTC.